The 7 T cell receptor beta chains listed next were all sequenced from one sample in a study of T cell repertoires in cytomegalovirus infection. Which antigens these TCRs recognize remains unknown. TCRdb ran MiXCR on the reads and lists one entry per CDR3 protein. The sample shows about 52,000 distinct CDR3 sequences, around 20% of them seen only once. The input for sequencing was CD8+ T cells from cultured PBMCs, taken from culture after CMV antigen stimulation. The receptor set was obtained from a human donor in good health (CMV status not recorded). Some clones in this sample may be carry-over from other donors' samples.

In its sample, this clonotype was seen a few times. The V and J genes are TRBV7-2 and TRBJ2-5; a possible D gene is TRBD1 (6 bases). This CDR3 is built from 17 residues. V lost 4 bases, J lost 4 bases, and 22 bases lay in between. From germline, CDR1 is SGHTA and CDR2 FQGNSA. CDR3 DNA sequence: TGTGCCAGCAGCTCGACGGCCGGGACACTAAGGCGAGAGACCCAGTACTTC. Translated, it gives CASSSTAGTLRRETQYF.

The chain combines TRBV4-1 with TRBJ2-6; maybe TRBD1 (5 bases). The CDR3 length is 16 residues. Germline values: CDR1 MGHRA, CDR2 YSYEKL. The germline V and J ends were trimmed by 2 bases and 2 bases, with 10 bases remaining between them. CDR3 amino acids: CASSQPDSPGANVLTF. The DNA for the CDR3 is TGCGCCAGCAGCCAACCAGACAGTCCTGGGGCCAACGTCCTGACTTTC.

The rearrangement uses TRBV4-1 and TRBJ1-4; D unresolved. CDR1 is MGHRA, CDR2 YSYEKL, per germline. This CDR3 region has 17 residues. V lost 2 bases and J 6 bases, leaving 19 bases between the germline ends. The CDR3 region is CASSQTASITGDEKLFF. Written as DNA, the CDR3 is TGCGCCAGCAGCCAAACAGCGTCCATCACTGGTGATGAAAAACTGTTTTTT.

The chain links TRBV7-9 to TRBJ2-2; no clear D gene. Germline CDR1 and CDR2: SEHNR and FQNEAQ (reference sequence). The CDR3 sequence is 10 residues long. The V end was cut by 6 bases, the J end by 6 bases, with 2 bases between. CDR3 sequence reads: CASRSGELFF. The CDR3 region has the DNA TGTGCCAGCAGGTCCGGGGAGCTGTTTTTT.

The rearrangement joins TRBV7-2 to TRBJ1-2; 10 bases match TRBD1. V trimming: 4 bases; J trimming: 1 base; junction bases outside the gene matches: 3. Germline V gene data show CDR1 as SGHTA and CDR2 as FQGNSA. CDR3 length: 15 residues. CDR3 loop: CASSSGQGSNYGYTF. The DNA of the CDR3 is TGTGCCAGCAGCTCGGGACAGGGGAGTAACTATGGCTACACCTTC.

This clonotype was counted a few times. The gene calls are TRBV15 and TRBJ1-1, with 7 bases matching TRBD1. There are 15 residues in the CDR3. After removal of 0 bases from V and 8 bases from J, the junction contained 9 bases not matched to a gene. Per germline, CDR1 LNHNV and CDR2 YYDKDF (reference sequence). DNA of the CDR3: TGTGCCACCAGCAGAGATCGAGGAGGGACAGCGGAAGCTTTCTTT. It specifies CATSRDRGGTAEAFF.

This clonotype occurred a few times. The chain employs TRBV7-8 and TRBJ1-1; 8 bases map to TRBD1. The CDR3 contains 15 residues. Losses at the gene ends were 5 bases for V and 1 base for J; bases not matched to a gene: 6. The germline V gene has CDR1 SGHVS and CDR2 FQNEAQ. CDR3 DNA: TGTGCCAGCAGCCCTTCGACAGGGGCGAACACTGAAGCTTTCTTT. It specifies CASSPSTGANTEAFF.